This T cell receptor beta chain was sequenced in a study of T cells in Graves' hyperthyroidism and ophthalmopathy. This clonotype occurred many times. Template material for amplifying TCR beta CDR3 regions consisted of RNA transcripts. The TCR CDR3 was amplified in a first-round RT-PCR using the HTBI primer set. TCRdb analysed the multiplex PCR reads with MiXCR anew, one entry per CDR3 protein. The data contain approximately 370,000 distinct CDR3 sequences, about 15% of them singletons. This CDR3 contains 15 residues. Unmatched junction bases numbered 10, after V lost 7 bases and J lost 4 bases. The sample taken for sequencing was blood. The rearrangement links TRBV12-3 or TRBV12-4 to TRBJ2-3; 8 bases agree with TRBD2. The source of this sequence is a woman in her thirties with Graves' hyperthyroidism that later progressed to Graves' ophthalmopathy. The CDR3 spells CASTPETGGPDTQYF. The CDR3 DNA reads TGTGCCAGCACCCCTGAAACGGGAGGGCCAGATACGCAGTATTTT.